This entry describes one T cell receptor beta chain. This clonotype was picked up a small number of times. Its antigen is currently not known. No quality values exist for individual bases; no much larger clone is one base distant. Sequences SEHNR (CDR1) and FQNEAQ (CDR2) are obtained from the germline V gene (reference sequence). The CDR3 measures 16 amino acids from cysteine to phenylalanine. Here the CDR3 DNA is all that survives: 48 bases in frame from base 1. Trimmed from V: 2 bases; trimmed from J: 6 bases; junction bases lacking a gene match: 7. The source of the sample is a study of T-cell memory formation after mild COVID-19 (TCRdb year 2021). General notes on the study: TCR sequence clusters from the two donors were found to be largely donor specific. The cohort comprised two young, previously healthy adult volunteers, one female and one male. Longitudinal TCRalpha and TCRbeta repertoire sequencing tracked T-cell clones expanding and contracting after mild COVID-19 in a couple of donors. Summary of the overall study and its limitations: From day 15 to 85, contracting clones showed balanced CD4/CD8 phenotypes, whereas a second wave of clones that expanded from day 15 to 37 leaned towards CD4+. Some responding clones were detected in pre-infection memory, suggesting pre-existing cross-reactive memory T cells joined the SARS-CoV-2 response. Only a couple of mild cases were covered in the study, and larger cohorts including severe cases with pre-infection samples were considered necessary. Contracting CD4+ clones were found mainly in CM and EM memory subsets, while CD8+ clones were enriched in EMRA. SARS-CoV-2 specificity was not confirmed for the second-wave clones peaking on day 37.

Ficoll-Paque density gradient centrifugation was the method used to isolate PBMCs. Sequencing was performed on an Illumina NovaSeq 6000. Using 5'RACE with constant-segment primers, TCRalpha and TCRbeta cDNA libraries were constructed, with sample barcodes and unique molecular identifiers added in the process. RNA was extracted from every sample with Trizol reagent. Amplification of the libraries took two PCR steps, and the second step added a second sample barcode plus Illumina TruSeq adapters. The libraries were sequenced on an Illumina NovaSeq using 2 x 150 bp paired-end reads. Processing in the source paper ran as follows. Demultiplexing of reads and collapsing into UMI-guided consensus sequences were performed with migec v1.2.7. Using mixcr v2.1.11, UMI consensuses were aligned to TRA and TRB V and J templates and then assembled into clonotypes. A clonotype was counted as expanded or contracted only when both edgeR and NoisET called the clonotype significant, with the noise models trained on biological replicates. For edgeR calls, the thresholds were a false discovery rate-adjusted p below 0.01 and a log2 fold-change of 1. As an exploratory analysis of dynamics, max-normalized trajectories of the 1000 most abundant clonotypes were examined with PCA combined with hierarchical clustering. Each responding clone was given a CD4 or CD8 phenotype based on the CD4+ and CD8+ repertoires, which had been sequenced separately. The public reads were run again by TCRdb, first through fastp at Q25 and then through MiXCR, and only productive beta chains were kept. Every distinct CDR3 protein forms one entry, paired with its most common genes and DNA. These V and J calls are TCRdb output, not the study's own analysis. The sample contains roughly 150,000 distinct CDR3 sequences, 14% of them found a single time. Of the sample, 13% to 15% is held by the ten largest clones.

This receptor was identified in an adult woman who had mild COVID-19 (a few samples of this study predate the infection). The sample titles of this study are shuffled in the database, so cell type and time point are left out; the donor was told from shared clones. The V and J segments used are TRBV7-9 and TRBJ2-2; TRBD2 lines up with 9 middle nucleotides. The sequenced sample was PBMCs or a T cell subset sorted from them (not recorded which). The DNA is TGTGCCAGCAGCTTATTCTTAGCGGGAGTTCCCGGGGAGCTGTTTTTT. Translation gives CASSLFLAGVPGELFF.